This is a list of T cell receptor beta chains from one sample in a study of blood T cell repertoires in COVID-19. Clones were read by immunoSEQ multiplex PCR, and TCRdb kept only the in-frame ones, dropping some. Here the sample spans about 180,000 clones, around 85% being singletons. Specimen: peripheral blood. The receptors stem from a person in their 70s with COVID-19, enrolled during active disease. The CDR3 runs from the conserved cysteine through the conserved F or W. Fields, in order: V gene, CDR3 length, D gene, clone size, J gene, CDR3 protein, CDR3 DNA. A D gene is named only where the DNA matches it firmly. The listing skips clone size in some rows; elsewhere it reads once, few, many or a size class.

>TRBV6-5|15|.|.|TRBJ1-6
CGRARGVSYNSPLHF
TGTGGCCGGGCACGGGGGGTCTCCTATAATTCACCCCTCCACTTT
>TRBV18|15|.|.|TRBJ2-1
CASSPEFQGYNEQFF
TGTGCCAGCTCACCTGAGTTCCAGGGCTACAATGAGCAGTTCTTC
>TRBV6-5|13|.|.|TRBJ2-3
CASSYGLADTQYF
TGTGCCAGCAGTTACGGACTCGCAGATACGCAGTATTTT
>TRBV7-2|15|.|.|TRBJ2-6
CASSSGGTGANVLTF
TGTGCCAGCAGCAGCGGAGGGACCGGGGCCAACGTCCTGACTTTC
>TRBV7-8|14|.|.|TRBJ2-1
CASSLSGISNEQFF
TGTGCCAGCAGCTTATCGGGAATCTCCAATGAGCAGTTCTTC
>TRBV29-1|11|TRBD1|.|TRBJ2-7
CSGGTDYEQYF
TGCAGCGGAGGGACAGACTACGAGCAGTACTTC
>TRBV3-1/TRBV3-2|14|TRBD1|.|TRBJ2-3
CASSPWTGEDTQYF
TGTGCCAGCAGCCCCTGGACAGGGGAAGATACGCAGTATTTT
>TRBV30|17|TRBD1|.|TRBJ1-5
CAWSVDRGGVSNQPQHF
TGTGCCTGGAGTGTTGACAGGGGAGGGGTAAGCAATCAGCCCCAGCATTTT
>TRBV9|16|.|.|TRBJ1-5
CASSASGVQGNQPQHF
TGTGCCAGCAGCGCTTCCGGGGTACAGGGTAATCAGCCCCAGCATTTT
>TRBV14|12|.|.|TRBJ1-4
CASSLGQGKLFF
TGTGCCAGCAGCCTAGGCCAGGGAAAACTGTTTTTT
>TRBV10-2|17|TRBD2|.|TRBJ2-3
CASSEVGYSGGSDTQYF
TGCGCCAGCAGTGAGGTTGGGTATAGCGGGGGGTCAGATACGCAGTATTTT
>TRBV19|12|TRBD1|.|TRBJ1-3
CATGTVGNTIYF
TGTGCCACCGGGACAGTAGGAAACACCATATATTTT
>TRBV5-1|17|.|few|TRBJ1-1
CASSSSPSFLGNTEAFF
TGCGCCAGCAGCTCCTCACCTTCCTTTCTAGGGAACACTGAAGCTTTCTTT
>TRBV4-3|15|TRBD1|.|TRBJ2-7
CASSQDRRTGAEQYF
TGCGCCAGCAGCCAAGATCGGAGGACAGGGGCCGAGCAGTACTTC
>TRBV19|15|TRBD2|.|TRBJ2-1
CASSMRAGEYNEQFF
TGTGCCAGTAGTATGAGAGCGGGGGAGTACAATGAGCAGTTCTTC
>TRBV3-1/TRBV3-2|15|.|few|TRBJ1-5
CASSQGPLSNQPQHF
TGTGCCAGCAGCCAAGGTCCCCTTAGCAATCAGCCCCAGCATTTT
>TRBV27|15|.|.|TRBJ1-3
CASSFGRGSGNTIYF
TGTGCCAGCAGTTTTGGCAGGGGCTCTGGAAACACCATATATTTT
>TRBV19|11|.|few|TRBJ1-1
CASIGLSEAFF
TGTGCCAGTATCGGTCTTTCTGAAGCTTTCTTT
>TRBV2|13|TRBD1|.|TRBJ1-3
CASRTGPGNTIYF
TGTGCCAGCCGGACAGGGCCTGGAAACACCATATATTTT
>TRBV11-1|11|.|.|TRBJ2-7
CASSDRYEQYF
TGTGCCAGCAGCGACAGGTACGAGCAGTACTTC
>TRBV7-6|16|TRBD2|.|TRBJ2-7
CASSLVITGGPGEQYF
TGTGCCAGCAGCTTAGTCATAACGGGAGGGCCGGGCGAGCAGTACTTC
>TRBV28|15|.|.|TRBJ1-1
CASSLGGGASTEAFF
TGTGCCAGCAGTTTAGGGGGGGGCGCAAGTACTGAAGCTTTCTTT
>TRBV3-1/TRBV3-2|18|TRBD1|.|TRBJ2-2
CASSPRTGGAVGTGELFF
TGTGCCAGCAGCCCTCGGACAGGGGGCGCGGTAGGCACCGGGGAGCTGTTTTTT
>TRBV30|12|.|.|TRBJ2-3
CAWGIRADTQYF
TGTGCCTGGGGGATACGAGCAGATACGCAGTATTTT
>TRBV28|11|.|.|TRBJ1-5
CASRAAEPQHF
TGTGCCAGCAGGGCCGCAGAGCCCCAGCATTTT
>TRBV3-1/TRBV3-2|16|.|.|TRBJ2-2
CASSHYGFRGIGELFF
TGTGCCAGCAGCCACTATGGATTCCGGGGGATCGGGGAGCTGTTTTTT
>TRBV6-6|13|.|.|TRBJ2-3
CASRFSRADTQYF
TGTGCCAGCAGATTTTCGAGGGCAGATACGCAGTATTTT
>TRBV3-1/TRBV3-2|16|TRBD2|many|TRBJ2-7
CASSQGTSGVSYEQYF
TGTGCCAGCAGCCAAGGGACTAGCGGGGTCTCCTACGAGCAGTACTTC
>TRBV19|19|TRBD2|once|TRBJ2-5
CASSIGLAGSLMDAETQYF
TGTGCCAGTAGTATTGGGCTAGCGGGGTCGCTAATGGATGCAGAGACCCAGTACTTC